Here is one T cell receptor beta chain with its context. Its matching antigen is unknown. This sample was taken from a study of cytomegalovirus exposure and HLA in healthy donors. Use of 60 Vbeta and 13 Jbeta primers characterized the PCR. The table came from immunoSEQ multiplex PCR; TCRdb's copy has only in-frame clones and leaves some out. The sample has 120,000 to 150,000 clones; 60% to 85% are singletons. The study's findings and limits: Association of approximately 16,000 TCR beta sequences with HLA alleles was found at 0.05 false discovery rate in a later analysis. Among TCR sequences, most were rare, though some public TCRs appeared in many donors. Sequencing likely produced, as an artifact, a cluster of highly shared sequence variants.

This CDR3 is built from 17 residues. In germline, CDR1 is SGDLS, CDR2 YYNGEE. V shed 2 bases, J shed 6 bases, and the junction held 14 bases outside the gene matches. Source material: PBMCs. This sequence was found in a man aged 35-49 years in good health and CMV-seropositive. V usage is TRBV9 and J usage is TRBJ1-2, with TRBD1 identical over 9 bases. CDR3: CASSVALGTGLGDGYTF. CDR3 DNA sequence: TGTGCCAGCAGCGTGGCTCTCGGGACAGGGCTGGGGGATGGCTACACCTTC. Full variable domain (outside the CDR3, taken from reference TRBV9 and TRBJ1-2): DSGVTQTPKHLITATGQRVTLRCSPRSGDLSVYWYQQSLDQGLQFLIQYYNGEERAKGNILERFSAQQFPDLHSELNLSSLELGDSALYFCASSVALGTGLGDGYTFGSGTRLTVV.